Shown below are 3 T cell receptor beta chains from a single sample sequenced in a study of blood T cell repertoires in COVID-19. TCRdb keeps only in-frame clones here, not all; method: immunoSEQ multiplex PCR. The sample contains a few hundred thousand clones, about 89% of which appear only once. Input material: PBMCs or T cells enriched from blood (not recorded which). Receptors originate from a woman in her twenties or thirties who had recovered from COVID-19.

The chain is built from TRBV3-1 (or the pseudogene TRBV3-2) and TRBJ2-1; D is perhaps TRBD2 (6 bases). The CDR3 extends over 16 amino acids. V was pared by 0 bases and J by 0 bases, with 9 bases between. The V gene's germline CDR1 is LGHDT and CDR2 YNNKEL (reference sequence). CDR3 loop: CASSQETGLSYNEQFF. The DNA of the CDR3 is TGTGCCAGCAGCCAAGAAACGGGACTCTCCTACAATGAGCAGTTCTTC.

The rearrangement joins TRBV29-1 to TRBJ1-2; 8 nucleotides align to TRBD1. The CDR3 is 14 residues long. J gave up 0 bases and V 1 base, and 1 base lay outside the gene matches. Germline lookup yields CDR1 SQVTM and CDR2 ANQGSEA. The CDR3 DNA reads TGCAGCGTTGAAGCGACAGGGGCTAACTATGGCTACACCTTC. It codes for CSVEATGANYGYTF.

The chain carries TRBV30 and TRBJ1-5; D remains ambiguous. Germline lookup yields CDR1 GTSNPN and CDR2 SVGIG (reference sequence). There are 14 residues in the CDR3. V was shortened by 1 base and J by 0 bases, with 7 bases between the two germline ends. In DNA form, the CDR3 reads TGTGCCTGGAGTGCACTTTATAGCAATCAGCCCCAGCATTTT. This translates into CAWSALYSNQPQHF.